These T cell receptor beta chains were read from a single sample in a study of blood T cell repertoires in COVID-19. Profiled with immunoSEQ multiplex PCR; TCRdb holds only in-frame clones, not every one. The sample lists around 68,000 clones, about 90% occurring once. The sequenced sample consisted of peripheral blood. All receptors derive from a human donor in a cohort sampled during active COVID-19. The CDR3 runs from the conserved cysteine through the conserved F or W. The order of the fields is D gene, J gene, clone size, V gene, CDR3 DNA, CDR3 protein. D genes are given only for firm matches. A row's size may be missing; if present it is once, few, many or a size class.

D: .
J: TRBJ2-6
size: .
V: TRBV20-1
DNA: TGCAGTGCCCTGGGGGCCAACGTCCTGACTTTC
CDR3: CSALGANVLTF

D: .
J: TRBJ2-1
size: .
V: TRBV29-1
DNA: TGCAGCGCCACAGAAAATCGACACAATGAGCAGTTCTTC
CDR3: CSATENRHNEQFF

D: .
J: TRBJ2-6
size: .
V: TRBV28
DNA: TGTGCCAGCCGCCTAGAGGGCGCTGGGGCCAACGTCCTGACTTTC
CDR3: CASRLEGAGANVLTF

D: .
J: TRBJ1-6
size: .
V: TRBV28
DNA: TGTGCCACCTATACCGGGAGGGAAAAGTCACCCCTCCACTTT
CDR3: CATYTGREKSPLHF

D: .
J: TRBJ1-5
size: .
V: TRBV28
DNA: TGTGCCAGCAGTTTGGACGGGGTGGGAATCCAGCCCCAGCATTTT
CDR3: CASSLDGVGIQPQHF

D: TRBD1
J: TRBJ2-1
size: .
V: TRBV5-4
DNA: TGTGCCAGCAGCGGCGACAGGGACGGGTCCTACAATGAGCAGTTCTTC
CDR3: CASSGDRDGSYNEQFF

D: .
J: TRBJ2-5
size: .
V: TRBV21-1
DNA: TGTGCCAGCAGCGTTGAAGGGCTAGCGGTACAACAAGAGACCCAGTACTTC
CDR3: CASSVEGLAVQQETQYF

D: TRBD2
J: TRBJ2-7
size: .
V: TRBV29-1
DNA: TGCAGCGTTCGAATCGGACGGGGGGTAGAATTATACGAGCAGTACTTC
CDR3: CSVRIGRGVELYEQYF

D: TRBD2
J: TRBJ2-3
size: .
V: TRBV10-3
DNA: TGTGCCATCAGTGAGTCCAGACTAGCGGGAGGGGAGAACACAGATACGCAGTATTTT
CDR3: CAISESRLAGGENTDTQYF

D: .
J: TRBJ2-1
size: once
V: TRBV6-1
DNA: TGTGCCAGCAGTGAAGCAGGGGTCCCCTCCTACAATGAGCAGTTCTTC
CDR3: CASSEAGVPSYNEQFF

D: .
J: TRBJ1-1
size: .
V: TRBV5-1
DNA: TGCGCCAGCAGCCCCCCGTTTGACACTGAAGCTTTCTTT
CDR3: CASSPPFDTEAFF

D: TRBD2
J: TRBJ2-1
size: .
V: TRBV7-3
DNA: TGTGCCAGCAGCCCCACTAGCGTTGCGTACAATGAGCAGTTCTTC
CDR3: CASSPTSVAYNEQFF

D: .
J: TRBJ2-1
size: .
V: TRBV5-1
DNA: TGCGCCAGCAGCTTGGGCGGGCTGTACAATGAGCAGTTCTTC
CDR3: CASSLGGLYNEQFF

D: TRBD1
J: TRBJ1-3
size: few
V: TRBV18
DNA: TGTGCCAGCTCACCTAGGGACAGGTGGAGCTCTGGAAACACCATATATTTT
CDR3: CASSPRDRWSSGNTIYF

D: .
J: TRBJ1-4
size: once
V: TRBV28
DNA: TGTGCCAGCAGTTCCCCCGGTCCCAGGGAAAAACTGTTTTTT
CDR3: CASSSPGPREKLFF

D: TRBD2
J: TRBJ2-3
size: .
V: TRBV11-2
DNA: TGTGCCAGCAGCTTCCCCCTAGCGGGAGGGGATTTTGCAGATACGCAGTATTTT
CDR3: CASSFPLAGGDFADTQYF

D: TRBD1
J: TRBJ1-5
size: .
V: TRBV28
DNA: TGTGCCAGCAGCGGCGGACAGGGGGGACATCAGCCCCAGCATTTT
CDR3: CASSGGQGGHQPQHF

D: TRBD1
J: TRBJ2-7
size: .
V: TRBV14
DNA: TGTGCCAGCAGCCAATTGGGGACAGGGGCCTACGAGCAGTACTTC
CDR3: CASSQLGTGAYEQYF

D: TRBD2
J: TRBJ2-1
size: .
V: TRBV27
DNA: TGTGCCAGCAGCCGACTAGCGGGCTCCTACAATGAGCAGTTCTTC
CDR3: CASSRLAGSYNEQFF

D: TRBD2
J: TRBJ2-7
size: .
V: TRBV11-2
DNA: TGTGCCAGCAGCTTCGGCGGGGGGCCTTCCTACGAGCAGTACTTC
CDR3: CASSFGGGPSYEQYF

D: .
J: TRBJ1-2
size: .
V: TRBV5-6
DNA: TGTGCCAGCAGCTTGCTGGACAGAACTGATGGCTACACCTTC
CDR3: CASSLLDRTDGYTF

D: .
J: TRBJ1-3
size: once
V: TRBV6-1
DNA: TGTGCCAGCAGGGAAGCTCCGGGGTCTGGAAACACCATATATTTT
CDR3: CASREAPGSGNTIYF

D: .
J: TRBJ1-2
size: .
V: TRBV3-1/TRBV3-2
DNA: TGTGCCAGCAGCCAAAACGGTGCATCCCGCCTTGGCTACACCTTC
CDR3: CASSQNGASRLGYTF

D: .
J: TRBJ1-1
size: .
V: TRBV6-1
DNA: TGTGCCAGCAGTGAAGGACAGGACTTCATGAACACTGAAGCTTTCTTT
CDR3: CASSEGQDFMNTEAFF

D: .
J: TRBJ1-3
size: .
V: TRBV28
DNA: TGTGCCAGCTGTGGAGGGGCTGGAAACACCATATATTTT
CDR3: CASCGGAGNTIYF

D: .
J: TRBJ2-3
size: .
V: TRBV5-1
DNA: TGCGCCAGCAGCTTAGGCGGATTCCCAGATACGCAGTATTTT
CDR3: CASSLGGFPDTQYF

D: .
J: TRBJ2-1
size: .
V: TRBV7-9
DNA: TGTGCCAGCAGCTGGAGGGGTGAGCAGTTCTTC
CDR3: CASSWRGEQFF

D: .
J: TRBJ1-1
size: .
V: TRBV4-1
DNA: TGCGCCAGCAGCCAAGGCGCTGGGGCTTTGAACACTGAAGCTTTCTTT
CDR3: CASSQGAGALNTEAFF

D: TRBD1
J: TRBJ1-4
size: .
V: TRBV4-3
DNA: TGCGCCAGCAGCCAAGATTGGACAGGGGTTGAAAAACTGTTTTTT
CDR3: CASSQDWTGVEKLFF

D: .
J: TRBJ1-2
size: .
V: TRBV28
DNA: TGTGCCAGCAGTTTACCGACAGACTATGGCTACACCTTC
CDR3: CASSLPTDYGYTF

D: .
J: TRBJ2-1
size: .
V: TRBV18
DNA: TGTGCCAGCTCACCAATCCCGAGGGACAATGAGCAGTTCTTC
CDR3: CASSPIPRDNEQFF

D: TRBD2
J: TRBJ2-3
size: .
V: TRBV19
DNA: TGTGCCAGTACCACCGGGGGGGCTGATACGCAGTATTTT
CDR3: CASTTGGADTQYF

D: TRBD1
J: TRBJ1-2
size: .
V: TRBV28
DNA: TGTGCCAGCACCCCTGACAGGGGCTATGGCTACACCTTC
CDR3: CASTPDRGYGYTF

D: TRBD1
J: TRBJ2-4
size: .
V: TRBV24-1
DNA: TGTGCCACCAGTGATTCAGCGACAGGGAACATTCAGTACTTC
CDR3: CATSDSATGNIQYF

D: TRBD2
J: TRBJ2-1
size: once
V: TRBV10-1
DNA: TGCGCCAGCAGTGACCCGGGGGGAGCTCGCAATGAGCAGTTCTTC
CDR3: CASSDPGGARNEQFF

D: TRBD1
J: TRBJ1-4
size: .
V: TRBV6-5
DNA: TGTGCCAGCAGTTACTCATCACAGGGGAGACTGTTTTTT
CDR3: CASSYSSQGRLFF

D: TRBD1
J: TRBJ1-5
size: .
V: TRBV19
DNA: TGTGCCAGTACCGTTAGGGGGACAGGGGGCTCGCCCCAGCATTTT
CDR3: CASTVRGTGGSPQHF